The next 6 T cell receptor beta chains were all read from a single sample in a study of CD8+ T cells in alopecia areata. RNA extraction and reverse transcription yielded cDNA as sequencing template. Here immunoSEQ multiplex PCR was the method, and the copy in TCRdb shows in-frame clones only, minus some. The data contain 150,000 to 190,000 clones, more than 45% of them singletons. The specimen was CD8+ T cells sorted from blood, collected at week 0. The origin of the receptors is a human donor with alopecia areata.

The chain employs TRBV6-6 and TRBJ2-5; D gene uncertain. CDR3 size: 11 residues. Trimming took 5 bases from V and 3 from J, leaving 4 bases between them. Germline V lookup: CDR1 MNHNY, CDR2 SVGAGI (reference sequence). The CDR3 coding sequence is TGTGCCAGCAGTCTCGAAGAGACCCAGTACTTC. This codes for CASSLEETQYF.

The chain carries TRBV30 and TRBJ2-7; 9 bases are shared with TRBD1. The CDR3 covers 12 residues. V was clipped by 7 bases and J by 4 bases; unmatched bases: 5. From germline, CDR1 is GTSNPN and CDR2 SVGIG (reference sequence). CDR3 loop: CAFSGTGYEQYF. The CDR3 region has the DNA TGTGCCTTCTCCGGGACAGGGTACGAGCAGTACTTC.

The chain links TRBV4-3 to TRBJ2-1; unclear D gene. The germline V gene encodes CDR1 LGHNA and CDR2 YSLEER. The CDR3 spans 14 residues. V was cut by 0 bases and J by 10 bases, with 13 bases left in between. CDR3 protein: CASSQDTLIGEQFF. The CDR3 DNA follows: TGCGCCAGCAGCCAAGATACCCTAATCGGGGAGCAGTTCTTC.

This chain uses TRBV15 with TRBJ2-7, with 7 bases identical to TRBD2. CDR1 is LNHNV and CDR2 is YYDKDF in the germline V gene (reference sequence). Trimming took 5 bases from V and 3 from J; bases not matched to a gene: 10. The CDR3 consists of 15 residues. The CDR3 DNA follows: TGTGCCACCAGCTCCCAAGGACTAGATCTCTACGAGCAGTACTTC. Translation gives CATSSQGLDLYEQYF.

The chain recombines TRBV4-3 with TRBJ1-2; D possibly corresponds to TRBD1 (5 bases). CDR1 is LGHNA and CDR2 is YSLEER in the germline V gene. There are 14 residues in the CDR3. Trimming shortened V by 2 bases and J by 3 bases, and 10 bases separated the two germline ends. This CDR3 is CASSQTRGDYGYTF. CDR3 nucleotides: TGCGCCAGCAGCCAAACAAGGGGAGACTATGGCTACACCTTC.

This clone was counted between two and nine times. CDR3: CASSNRAVANEQYF. In DNA, the CDR3 is TGTGCCAGCAGCAACCGAGCGGTTGCTAACGAGCAGTACTTC. The chain couples TRBV5-6 to TRBJ2-7; perhaps TRBD2 as D (5 bases). This CDR3 spans 14 amino acids. Germline lookup yields CDR1 SGHDT and CDR2 YYEEEE. Between the trimmed V and J ends, which lost 4 bases and 5 bases, there was a span of 16 bases.